This T cell receptor (beta chain) was documented in a study of T cell changes during pregnancy in multiple sclerosis. The assay was immunoSEQ multiplex PCR, and TCRdb's table has in-frame clones only and misses some. The sample lists about 98,000 clones; 92% were seen once. This clone was recorded once. This material consisted of peripheral blood, taken after pregnancy. This sequence originates from a female donor in good health, enrolled as a control in a pregnancy study.

In DNA form, the CDR3 reads TGTGCCAGCAGCTTAATCAGGTCCTACGAGCAGTACTTC. Residues: CASSLIRSYEQYF. This chain joins TRBV11-2 and TRBJ2-7; D uncertain. This CDR3 spans 13 amino acids. Germline lookup yields CDR1 SGHAT and CDR2 FQNNGV. Trimming cost V 2 bases and J 1 base, with 6 bases left between them.